The sequence of this T cell receptor beta chain was determined in a study of cytomegalovirus exposure and HLA in healthy donors. Broader study findings: Some 150 TCR beta chains were listed as cytomegalovirus-associated.

PCR amplification relied on 60 Vbeta primers (plus 13 Jbeta primers). The repertoire was sequenced with immunoSEQ multiplex PCR; TCRdb's copy has only in-frame clones and lacks some. The sample shows some 130,000 clones, approximately 80% of them seen only once. The CDR3 is 13 residues long. Trimming stripped 4 bases from V and 8 bases from J, with 15 bases between. Looked up from germline, CDR1 is SGHDT and CDR2 is YYEEEE. About this clone: Its antigen is unknown.

The chain joins TRBV5-6 to TRBJ1-2; a possible D gene is TRBD1 (5 bases). This clonotype was sampled from a male donor in good health and CMV-seronegative. Material: PBMCs. The DNA for the CDR3 is TGTGCCAGCAGCCCCCGCCTGCGGGGCGGCTACACCTTC. Protein sequence: CASSPRLRGGYTF.